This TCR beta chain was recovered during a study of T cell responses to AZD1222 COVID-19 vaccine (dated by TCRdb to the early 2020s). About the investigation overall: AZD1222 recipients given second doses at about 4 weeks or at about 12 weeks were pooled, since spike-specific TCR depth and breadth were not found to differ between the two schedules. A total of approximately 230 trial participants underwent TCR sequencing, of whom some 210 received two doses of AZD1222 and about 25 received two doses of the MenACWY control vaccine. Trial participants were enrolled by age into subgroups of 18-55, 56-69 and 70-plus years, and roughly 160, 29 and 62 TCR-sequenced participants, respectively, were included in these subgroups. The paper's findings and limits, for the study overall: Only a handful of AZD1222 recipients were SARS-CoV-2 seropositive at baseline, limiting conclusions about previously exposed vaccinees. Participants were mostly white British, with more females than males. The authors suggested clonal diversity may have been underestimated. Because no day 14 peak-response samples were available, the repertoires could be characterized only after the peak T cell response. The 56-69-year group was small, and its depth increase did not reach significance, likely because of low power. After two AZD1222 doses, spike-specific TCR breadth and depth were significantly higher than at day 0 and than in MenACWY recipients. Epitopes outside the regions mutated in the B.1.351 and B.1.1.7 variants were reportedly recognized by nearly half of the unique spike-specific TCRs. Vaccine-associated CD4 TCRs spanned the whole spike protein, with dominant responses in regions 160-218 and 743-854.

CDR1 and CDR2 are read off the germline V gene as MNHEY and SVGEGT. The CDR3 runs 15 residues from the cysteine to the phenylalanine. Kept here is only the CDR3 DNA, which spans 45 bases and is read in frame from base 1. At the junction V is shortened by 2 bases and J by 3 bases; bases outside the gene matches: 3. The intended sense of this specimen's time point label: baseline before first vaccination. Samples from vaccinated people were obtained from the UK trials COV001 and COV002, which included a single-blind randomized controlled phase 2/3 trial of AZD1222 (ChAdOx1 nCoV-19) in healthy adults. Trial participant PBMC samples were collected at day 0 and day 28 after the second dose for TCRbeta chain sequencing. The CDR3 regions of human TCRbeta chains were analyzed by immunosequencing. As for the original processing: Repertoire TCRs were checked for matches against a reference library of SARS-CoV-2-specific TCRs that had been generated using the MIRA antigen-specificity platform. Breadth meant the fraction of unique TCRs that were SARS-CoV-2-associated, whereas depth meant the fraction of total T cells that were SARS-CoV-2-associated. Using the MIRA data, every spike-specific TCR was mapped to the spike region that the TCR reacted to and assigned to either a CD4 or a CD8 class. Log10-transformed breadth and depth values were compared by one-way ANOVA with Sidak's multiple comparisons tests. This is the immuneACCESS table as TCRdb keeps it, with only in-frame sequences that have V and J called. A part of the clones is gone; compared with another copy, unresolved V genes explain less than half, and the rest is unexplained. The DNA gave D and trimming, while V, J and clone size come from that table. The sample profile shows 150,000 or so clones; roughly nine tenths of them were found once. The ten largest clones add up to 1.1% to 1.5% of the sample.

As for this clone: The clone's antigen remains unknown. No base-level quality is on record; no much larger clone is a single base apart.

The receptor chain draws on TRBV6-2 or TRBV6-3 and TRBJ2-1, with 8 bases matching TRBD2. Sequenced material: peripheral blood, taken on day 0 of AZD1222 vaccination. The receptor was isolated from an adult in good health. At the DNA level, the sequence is TGTGCCAGCAGTTACGCGAGCGGGGGCTACAATGAGCAGTTCTTC. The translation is CASSYASGGYNEQFF.